These T cell receptor beta chains were read from a single sample in a study of blood T cell repertoires in COVID-19. Here immunoSEQ multiplex PCR was the method, and the copy in TCRdb shows in-frame clones only, minus some. Of 250,000 to 350,000 clones in the sample, about 90% were seen once. Source material: peripheral blood. All receptors come from a woman between 45 and 60 years old with COVID-19, enrolled during active disease. Each CDR3 is given with its conserved first and last residue.

CDR3aa: CASSDLDRPPFEAFF
v_gene: TRBV6-1

CDR3aa: CATAAGGGTTDTQYF
v_gene: TRBV24-1

CDR3aa: CASSRASGRDPYNEQFF
v_gene: TRBV19

CDR3aa: CAWSRRAGGHNEQYF
v_gene: TRBV30

CDR3aa: CASEGTGDIQYF
v_gene: TRBV11-3

CDR3aa: CASSMGGGSMNTEAFF
v_gene: TRBV5-1

CDR3aa: CASSFTGAYEQYF
v_gene: TRBV7-2

CDR3aa: CASNKISRPGGLVEAFF
v_gene: TRBV11-2

CDR3aa: CASSHPPLAGGYNEQFF
v_gene: TRBV3-1/TRBV3-2

CDR3aa: CASSIGEVYGNTIYF
v_gene: TRBV19

CDR3aa: CASSSEVSGLAFF
v_gene: TRBV28

CDR3aa: CASTISRENTEAFF
v_gene: TRBV6-5

CDR3aa: CSVASGTNTEAFF
v_gene: TRBV29-1

CDR3aa: CASSEQGIPGTEAFF
v_gene: TRBV27

CDR3aa: CASSGGWGATNEKLFF
v_gene: TRBV9

CDR3aa: CASTGTGVADTQYF
v_gene: TRBV6-5

CDR3aa: CASSLTGGTNEKLFF
v_gene: TRBV5-1

CDR3aa: CASSSPGQGGYGYTF
v_gene: TRBV5-4

CDR3aa: CASSLDRAGRNYGYTF
v_gene: TRBV7-8